Following are 17 T cell receptor beta chains from one sample sequenced in a study of CD8 T cells in Susac syndrome. cDNA came from roughly 0.47 to 1 ug RNA primed by random hexamers. TCRdb independently ran MiXCR on the immunoSEQ multiplex PCR reads; one entry per CDR3 protein. The sample lists about 76,000 distinct CDR3 sequences, 80% to 95% seen once, with approximately 0.45% in the top ten. The sequencing input was CD8+ T cells from PBMCs. The source is a human donor with Susac syndrome.

Only one count was recorded for this clonotype. V usage is TRBV29-1 and J usage is TRBJ1-2, with a tentative D call TRBD1 (5 bases). Trimming removed 6 bases at V and 3 bases at J, with 11 bases between. This CDR3 has 12 amino acids. Germline V gene sequence: CDR1 SQVTM, CDR2 ANQGSEA. The CDR3 DNA reads TGCAGCGTGCGGGGACCCGACTATGGCTACACCTTC. This translates into CSVRGPDYGYTF. Full variable domain (outside the CDR3, taken from reference TRBV29-1 and TRBJ1-2): SAVISQKPSRDICQRGTSLTIQCQVDSQVTMMFWYRQQPGQSLTLIATANQGSEATYESGFVIDKFPISRPNLTFSTLTVSNMSPEDSSIYLCSVRGPDYGYTFGSGTRLTVV.

This clonotype was seen once. The chain recombines TRBV19 with TRBJ1-2; D not certain. The CDR3 has 15 residues. Trimming took 3 bases from V and 2 from J, leaving 13 bases between them. Germline lookup yields CDR1 LNHDA and CDR2 SQIVND (reference sequence). The CDR3 reads CASSISRVLNYGYTF. In DNA, the CDR3 is TGTGCCAGTAGTATCTCGAGGGTTCTAAACTATGGCTACACCTTC. The full variable domain, completed using reference TRBV19 and TRBJ1-2, is DGGITQSPKYLFRKEGQNVTLSCEQNLNHDAMYWYRQDPGQGLRLIYYSQIVNDFQKGDIAEGYSVSREKKESFPLTVTSAQKNPTAFYLCASSISRVLNYGYTFGSGTRLTVV.

V gene TRBV25-1 combines with J gene TRBJ2-7; TRBD1 matches 9 bases. Trimming at V came to 6 bases and at J to 7 bases, leaving 10 bases not matched to a gene. This CDR3 region has 14 residues. Germline V gives CDR1 MGHDK, CDR2 SYGVNS. The chain's CDR3 is CASSTRDRDREQYF. As DNA, the CDR3 is TGTGCCAGCAGCACCAGGGACAGGGATCGTGAGCAGTACTTC.

This chain joins TRBV4-1 and TRBJ1-1, with D hard to call. CDR1 and CDR2 (germline): MGHRA, YSYEKL. The CDR3 sequence is 14 residues long. The ends were cut back, 1 base at V and 10 bases at J, with 16 bases in the middle. The CDR3 sequence: CASSQVRSGDGAFF. The CDR3, as DNA: TGCGCCAGCAGCCAAGTAAGGTCAGGAGATGGAGCTTTCTTT.

The chain employs TRBV27 and TRBJ2-5, with 8 bases identical to TRBD2. CDR1 is MNHEY, CDR2 SMNVEV, per germline (reference sequence). The V segment lost 3 bases and the J segment 6 bases; nucleotides outside the gene matches: 6. The CDR3 length is 14 residues. The CDR3 DNA reads as TGTGCCAGCAGTTTCAGCGGGAGTAGGAAGACCCAGTACTTC. Its translation is CASSFSGSRKTQYF.

The chain employs TRBV30 and TRBJ2-3; possible D gene TRBD2, 7 bases. There are 13 residues in the CDR3. Trimming cost V 3 bases and J 3 bases, with 10 bases left between them. Germline V lookup: CDR1 GTSNPN, CDR2 SVGIG (reference sequence). The CDR3 reads CAWREGGTDTQYF. DNA of the CDR3: TGTGCCTGGAGAGAGGGGGGGACAGATACGCAGTATTTT.

The CDR3: CAIRTGDRNTEAFF. For the CDR3, the DNA is TGTGCCATTAGGACAGGCGACAGGAACACTGAAGCTTTCTTT. The genes are TRBV19 and TRBJ1-1; 7 bases are a match to TRBD1. V gave up 10 bases and J gave up 1 base; unmatched junction bases: 9. Germline V lookup: CDR1 LNHDA, CDR2 SQIVND (reference sequence). The CDR3 covers 14 residues. The variable domain in full, completed from reference TRBV19 and TRBJ1-1, reads DGGITQSPKYLFRKEGQNVTLSCEQNLNHDAMYWYRQDPGQGLRLIYYSQIVNDFQKGDIAEGYSVSREKKESFPLTVTSAQKNPTAFYLCAIRTGDRNTEAFFGQGTRLTVV.

The chain has TRBV5-1 and TRBJ1-1; perhaps TRBD1 as D (5 bases). CDR1 and CDR2 (germline): SGHRS, YFSETQ. The CDR3 is 14 amino acids. The V end was cut by 4 bases, the J end by 5 bases, with 15 bases between. The CDR3 DNA follows: TGCGCCAGCAGCCCCACCCAGGGAGAGACTGAAGCTTTCTTT. Translated: CASSPTQGETEAFF.

In DNA form, the CDR3 reads TGTGCCTGGAGTGCAAAGCCCTACGAGCAGTACTTC. Translating it yields CAWSAKPYEQYF. The gene calls are TRBV30 and TRBJ2-7; D not resolved. The V gene lost 1 base and the J gene lost 2 bases, with 6 bases spanning the gap. Germline V gene sequence: CDR1 GTSNPN, CDR2 SVGIG (reference sequence). This CDR3 is built from 12 residues.

V is TRBV20-1 and J is TRBJ2-5; D not certain. The CDR3 sequence is 13 residues long. The V gene lost 6 bases and the J gene lost 3 bases, with 14 bases spanning the gap. The V gene's germline CDR1 is DFQATT and CDR2 SNEGSKA (reference sequence). CDR3: CSAQRHPKETQYF. In DNA, the CDR3 is TGCAGTGCCCAACGGCACCCTAAAGAGACCCAGTACTTC.

The J gene is TRBJ1-2, the V gene TRBV5-1; 11 nucleotides align to TRBD1. V dropped 4 bases and J dropped 3; count of bases not matched to a gene: 8. Germline lookup yields CDR1 SGHRS and CDR2 YFSETQ. The CDR3 contains 16 residues. CDR3 residues: CASSAIGTGGDYGYTF. CDR3 DNA: TGCGCCAGCAGCGCGATAGGGACAGGGGGTGACTATGGCTACACCTTC.

The chain has TRBV7-9 and TRBJ2-3; D gene unclear. The CDR3 loop spans 14 amino acids. V was pared by 2 bases and J by 4 bases, with 10 bases between. CDR1 SEHNR and CDR2 FQNEAQ come from the germline V gene (reference sequence). In nucleotides, the CDR3 is TGTGCCAGCAGCTTATCGCTCTCCGCAGATACGCAGTATTTT. Protein: CASSLSLSADTQYF.

V is TRBV11-2 and J is TRBJ2-7; D may correspond to TRBD1 or TRBD2 (5 bases each). CDR1 is SGHAT and CDR2 is FQNNGV in the germline V gene. V lost 1 base, J lost 6 bases, and 13 bases lay in between. CDR3 length: 14 amino acids. CDR3 amino acids: CASSLGGDPTEQYF. The CDR3, as DNA: TGTGCCAGCAGCTTAGGTGGGGACCCTACCGAGCAGTACTTC.

The V and J genes are TRBV9 and TRBJ2-1; the D gene is possibly TRBD1 (5 bases). This CDR3 is built from 15 residues. Germline CDR1 reads SGDLS; CDR2 reads YYNGEE. With 2 bases removed from V and 5 bases from J, the gap between germline ends came to 14 bases. The CDR3 DNA is TGTGCCAGCAGCGTTAGTCCAGACAGAGACAATGAGCAGTTCTTC. This codes for CASSVSPDRDNEQFF.

This sequence joins TRBV6-1 and TRBJ1-5; 9 positions match TRBD1. The CDR3 extends over 15 amino acids. CDR1 and CDR2 from the germline V gene are MNHNS and SASEGT. V was pared by 4 bases and J by 1 base, with 2 bases of the junction left unmatched. The CDR3 bases are TGTGCCAGCAGTGTTGACAGGGGGAGCAATCAGCCCCAGCATTTT. Translation gives CASSVDRGSNQPQHF.

This chain uses TRBV13 with TRBJ2-2, with 10 bases matching TRBD2. Germline CDR1 and CDR2: PRHDT and FYEKMQ (reference sequence). With 0 bases clipped from V and 7 bases from J, the junction kept 8 bases outside the gene matches. This CDR3 is built from 17 residues. The CDR3 here is CASSLGGAGGPSGELFF. The CDR3 DNA sequence: TGTGCCAGCAGCTTAGGTGGAGCGGGAGGGCCTAGCGGGGAGCTGTTTTTT.

The J gene is TRBJ2-7, the V gene TRBV11-1; 10 positions agree with TRBD1. Germline CDR1 is SGHAT and CDR2 is FQDESV (reference sequence). J was trimmed by 3 bases and V by 5 bases; bases with no gene match: 22. The length of the CDR3 is 20 residues. CDR3 DNA sequence: TGTGCCAGCAGCACGGGACAGGGGATCGATAGTGCGGGATTCCTCTACGAGCAGTACTTC. Translating it yields CASSTGQGIDSAGFLYEQYF.